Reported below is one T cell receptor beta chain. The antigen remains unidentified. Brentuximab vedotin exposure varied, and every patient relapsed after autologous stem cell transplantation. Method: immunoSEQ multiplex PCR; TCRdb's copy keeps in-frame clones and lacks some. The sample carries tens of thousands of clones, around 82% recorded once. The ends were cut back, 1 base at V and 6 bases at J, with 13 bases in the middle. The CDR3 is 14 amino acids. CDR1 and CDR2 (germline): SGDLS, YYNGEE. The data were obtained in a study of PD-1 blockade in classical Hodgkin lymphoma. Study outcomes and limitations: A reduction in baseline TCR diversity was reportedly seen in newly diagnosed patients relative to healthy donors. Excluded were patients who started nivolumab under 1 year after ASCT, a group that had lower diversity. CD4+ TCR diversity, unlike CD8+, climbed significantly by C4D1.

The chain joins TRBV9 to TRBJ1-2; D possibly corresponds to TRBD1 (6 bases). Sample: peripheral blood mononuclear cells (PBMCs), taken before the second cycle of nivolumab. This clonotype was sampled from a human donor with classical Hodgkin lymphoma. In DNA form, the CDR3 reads TGTGCCAGCAGCGTAATCCCAGGGGCGAATGGCTACACCTTC. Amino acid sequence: CASSVIPGANGYTF. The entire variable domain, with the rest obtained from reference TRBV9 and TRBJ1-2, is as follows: DSGVTQTPKHLITATGQRVTLRCSPRSGDLSVYWYQQSLDQGLQFLIQYYNGEERAKGNILERFSAQQFPDLHSELNLSSLELGDSALYFCASSVIPGANGYTFGSGTRLTVV.